This T cell receptor (beta chain) derives from a study of cytomegalovirus exposure and HLA in healthy donors (dated by TCRdb to about 2017). At the level of the whole study: An earlier analysis of around 600 of the donors reported 250 to 300 Gb of sequence data and roughly 100 million unique TCR beta sequences from about 200 million T cells. An early release covering some 640 HLA-typed donors comprised roughly 300 gigabases of sequencing data and around 86 million unique TCR sequences. The genetic ancestry cluster associated with self-reported Caucasian donors included roughly four fifths of the 350 to 500 genotyped donors. The study aimed to test whether cataloging public T cell receptors could reveal signatures of past pathogen exposure. Using immunosequencing, the study profiled T cell repertoires from roughly 650 subjects and related those repertoires to cytomegalovirus serostatus. In addition to the first cohort of hundreds of subjects, a separate validation cohort of about 120 different subjects was used. High-throughput TCR immunosequencing, statistical association of individual TCRs with disease status, and machine learning were combined to predict cytomegalovirus infection status. To study patterns of TCR occurrence, a later analysis re-analyzed previously published TCR beta repertoires from several hundred donors and added high-resolution HLA genotyping. The later analysis used no new phenotypic data to find candidate immune exposures, relying instead on TCR beta sequences and their occurrence across donors. An earlier analysis of approximately 640 of the donors applied high-throughput TCR beta sequencing to assess whether each TCR beta V gene segment acted as functional or pseudogenic. Donor age, sex, ethnicity and CMV serostatus were compiled alongside the repertoire data. In a later genetic analysis, genome-wide SNP genotypes for about 55% of the roughly 700 donors were used, and that subset was treated as a discovery cohort. Every repertoire in the discovery cohort had been generated on one and the same sequencing platform. Both class I and class II loci were covered by HLA typing, at four-digit resolution. The number of typed donors differed by locus: about 620-640 for A, B, C, DRB1 and DQB1; 500 to 550 for DQA1; around 580 for DPA1; and some 430 for DPB1. A handful of DR-DQ haplotypes were handled as single units for association and clustering because linkage in the cohort was strong. Across about 380 genotyped donors of the cohort, an average of about 250,000 unique TCR beta nucleotide sequences per donor were sequenced, and roughly 20% of those sequences were non-productive.

The cohort consisted of hundreds of healthy bone marrow donors. At the time of sampling, every cohort member was nominally healthy, though immune exposures that went unrecorded were likely present. The donor tested CMV seropositive and was one of the 289 seropositive cohort members. A peripheral blood sample was collected from each donor, and TCR beta sequencing was performed on peripheral blood mononuclear cells. The Qiagen DNeasy Blood Extraction Kit was used to extract genomic DNA from the blood cell samples. The library was produced with the immunoSEQ multiplex PCR assay. A mixture of 60 forward primers for TCR Vbeta segments and 13 reverse primers for TCR Jbeta segments was used in the multiplex PCR. The CDR3 region of rearranged TCR beta genes was amplified from genomic DNA with a multiplex PCR assay. On the Illumina HiSeq System, the amplified TCR beta libraries were sequenced as 87-base-pair reads. The authors' pipeline ran thus. Across the 600 to 700 repertoires, a later analysis counted 60 million to 90 million unique TCR beta chains, approximately 12 million of which were shared by at least two donors. Raw reads were error-corrected and collapsed into unique sequences with a nearest-neighbor algorithm that merged closely related sequences to remove PCR and sequencing errors. CDR3 sequences were aligned to IMGT reference sequences to assign V, D and J gene segments. For a sequence to be retained, a match of at least six nucleotides to both a V gene segment and a J gene segment was required. A rearrangement counted as productive if the CDR3 had no stop codons and remained in frame with V and J, and every other rearrangement counted as non-productive. Following IMGT convention, CDR3 was defined as the stretch from the second conserved V-encoded cysteine up to the conserved J-encoded phenylalanine. In an earlier analysis of roughly 580 of the donors, sequences lacking an unambiguous match to a single V gene segment were excluded. In an earlier analysis of more than 500 of the donors, a V segment was called functional when productive rearrangements were above 56.7%, and segregating when the standard deviation between donors exceeded 5%. To diagnose cytomegalovirus status from the catalog of TCR beta chain sequences, a statistical classification framework was built. In a later analysis, V and J genes were assigned by comparing TCR nucleotide sequences against IMGT/GENE-DB human TR gene sequences. Using the TCRdist pipeline, a later analysis assigned CDR3 sequences along with most-parsimonious VDJ recombination scenarios. In a later analysis, each TCR beta chain was defined by its CDR3 amino acid sequence together with its V-gene family, and reads lacking a unique V-gene family were excluded. A later analysis removed 600 or so highly shared, low-generation-probability nucleotide sequences to deal with suspected cross-contamination and a sequencing artifact. In a later analysis, a clonal expansion index for each public chain was calculated from normalized within-repertoire ranks of inferred template counts. In a later analysis, generation probabilities were computed with a VDJ recombination model fitted to out-of-frame rearrangements, and the resulting probabilities were checked against IGoR. A later analysis scored TCR-TCR, TCR-HLA and TCR-CMV co-occurrence with hypergeometric tests, applying a repertoire-size bias correction to TCR pairs. A later analysis estimated false discovery rates by permuting HLA or CMV assignments 20 times. In a later analysis, co-occurring TCRs were grouped with DBSCAN, and TCRdist sequence similarity was added when clustering was performed within HLA-allele-positive subsets. Repertoires with fewer than 30,000 or more than 120,000 public chains, plus five repertoires with anomalous nucleotide sharing, were excluded from co-occurrence clustering. TCRdb took over this immuneACCESS table, retaining in-frame rearrangements with V and J assigned. Such tables are incomplete; in checked studies, under half of the missing clones stem from an unresolved V gene, and the remainder is unexplained. V and J calls and clone size follow that table, whereas D and trimming were derived from the DNA. Here the sample has under 250,000 clones; over 80% occur a single time. Together, the top ten hold roughly 10% of the sample.

Paper-wide results and their limitations: A later genetic analysis associated a missense DCLRE1C variant with V-gene and J-gene trimming of TCR beta chains, and an independent cohort replicated the association. The earlier analysis of some 560 of the donors excluded 15 to 20 rarely observed V segments, including chromosome 9 orphons, because counts were too low. According to the authors, the approach could potentially be generalized to other disease states and immunological phenotypes. A later analysis found that most CMV-associated TCR beta chains appeared HLA-restricted, with HLA associations seemingly driven largely by CMV exposure. Immune exposure information for the cohort was limited to CMV serostatus. Linkage disequilibrium might explain the correlated functional status among segregating V segments, but an unknown experimental factor could not be excluded. The 87-base-pair reads could not distinguish some IMGT-functional V segments, including TRBV6-2 and TRBV6-3, so those segments were excluded. At a false discovery rate of 0.05, a later analysis linked some 17,000 TCR beta sequences to specific HLA alleles. When HLA alleles, especially DR and DQ, strongly co-occurred, TCR associations were difficult to assign to individual alleles. In a later analysis, several top co-occurrence clusters were reported to appear linked to parvovirus B19, influenza, CMV and Epstein-Barr virus. In both the original and validation cohorts, the classifier was reported to diagnose cytomegalovirus status with high specificity and sensitivity. Three of the identified cytomegalovirus-associated TCR beta chains were confirmed in vitro to be specific for cytomegalovirus antigens. A later analysis found that TCR association rates varied across HLA loci, with DRB1 alleles showing the most associated TCRs and HLA-C alleles the fewest. Because some donors lacked HLA typing at each locus, the association tests relied only on the typed subset. In an earlier analysis of roughly 560 of the donors, most TCR beta V segments were observed in productive rearrangements about 87% or about 30% of the time, broadly matching IMGT annotations. The presence/absence analyses assumed that sequencing depth was roughly uniform across donors, and that assumption may not be true. The cohort was sequenced for TCR beta chains only, and without alpha or paired-chain data the features that could be detected were limited. In a later genetic analysis, fewer N-insertions in productive TCRs were reported among donors in an Asian-associated ancestry cluster than the roughly 700-donor mean. Compared with equally common non-associated chains, HLA-associated TCR beta chains in a later analysis were more clonally expanded and had lower generation probabilities. A total of around 150 TCR beta chains were listed by the study as associated with cytomegalovirus. The sequencing pipeline was judged likely to have produced a cluster of highly shared sequence variants as a technical artifact. A further reported finding was that TCR beta sequences accurately predicted the HLA-A and HLA-B alleles for most subjects in the first cohort. Most TCR sequences were observed very rarely across donors, whereas some public TCRs were present in many individuals.

CDR1 and CDR2 were assigned from the germline V gene as SNHLY and FYNNEI. The CDR3 measures 14 amino acids from cysteine to phenylalanine. This entry keeps only the CDR3 DNA: 42 bases, framed from base 1. V and J are truncated by 6 bases and 5 bases respectively, leaving an intervening sequence of 17 bases. As concerns this clone: No cognate antigen has been identified for it. Base qualities are missing; no much larger clone stands one base away.

The sequence joins TRBV2 to TRBJ2-7, with no D gene named confidently. The sample comprised PBMCs. This TCR came from a woman aged 50 to 65 in good health and CMV-seropositive. The nucleotide sequence reads as follows: TGTGCCAGCAGAAGGAGCTGGTTCCCCAACGAGCAGTACTTC. This translates into CASRRSWFPNEQYF.